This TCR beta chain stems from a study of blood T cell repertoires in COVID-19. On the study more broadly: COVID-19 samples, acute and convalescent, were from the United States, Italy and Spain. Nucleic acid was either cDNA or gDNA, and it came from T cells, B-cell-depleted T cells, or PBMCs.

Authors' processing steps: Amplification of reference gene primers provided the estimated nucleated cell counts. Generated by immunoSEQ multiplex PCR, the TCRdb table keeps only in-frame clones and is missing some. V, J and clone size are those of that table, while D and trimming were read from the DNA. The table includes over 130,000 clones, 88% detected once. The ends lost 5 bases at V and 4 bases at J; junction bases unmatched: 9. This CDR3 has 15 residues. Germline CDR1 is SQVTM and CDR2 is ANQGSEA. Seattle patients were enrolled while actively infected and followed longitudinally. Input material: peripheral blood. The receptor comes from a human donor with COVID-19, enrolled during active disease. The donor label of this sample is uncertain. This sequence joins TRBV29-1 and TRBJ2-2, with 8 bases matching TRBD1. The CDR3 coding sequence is TGCAGCGTTTCACATGGACAGGGCAGCACCGGGGAGCTGTTTTTT. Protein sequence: CSVSHGQGSTGELFF.